This passage covers 22 T cell receptor beta chains from one sample sequenced in a study of molecular identifiers for immune sequencing clone quantification (dated by TCRdb to 2016 to 2018). Libraries were constructed by PCR. For sequencing, an Illumina HiSeq 4000 was employed. The public reads were quality trimmed at Q25 with fastp and then assembled into clones with MiXCR by TCRdb, keeping productive beta chains. Each record represents a unique CDR3 protein, reported with the most common genes and DNA among its rows. The sample profile shows around 470,000 distinct CDR3 sequences; roughly a fifth of them were found once. The ten largest account for around 0.84% of the sample. Sequenced input: naive CD8+ T cells from blood, with Jurkat cell RNA spiked in. In light of the paper, this sample's cell subset or site label describes: FACS-sorted CD8+CD4-CCR7+CD45RA+ naive T cells. These receptors were taken from a human donor in good health. Some libraries in this study had Jurkat cell RNA spiked in.

A remark on this clonotype: The junction departs from the called germline gene at one end, perhaps through a read error. This chain links TRBV11-1 with TRBJ2-7; possible D gene TRBD1, 6 bases. Germline V gene data show CDR1 as SGHAT and CDR2 as FQDESV (reference sequence). The CDR3 has 15 amino acids. In nucleotides, the CDR3 is TGTGCCCGCAGCTTAATTTCTAACAGGGACTACGAGCAGTACTTC. This translates into CARSLISNRDYEQYF.

Comment on this clonotype: This may be a read error, as it is one base from a much larger clone. The gene calls are TRBV4-2 and TRBJ2-7; D unclear. Germline V CDR1 and CDR2: LGHNA, YNFKEQ. The CDR3 consists of 15 residues. V was shortened by 1 base and J by 6 bases, with 16 bases between the two germline ends. Written as DNA, the CDR3 is TGTGCCAGCAGCCAAGGGACCCTCTTCTTTGGCGAGCAGTACTTC. Translating gives CASSQGTLFFGEQYF.

V gene TRBV6-2 or TRBV6-3 combines with J gene TRBJ2-7, with 7 bases matching TRBD1. The trim removed 2 bases at V and 3 bases at J, leaving 13 bases unmatched. CDR3 length: 17 amino acids. Germline V gives CDR1 MNHEY, CDR2 SVGEGT. CDR3 protein: CASSYREQGIPFYEQYF. The CDR3 coding sequence is TGTGCCAGCAGTTACCGAGAACAGGGGATCCCTTTCTACGAGCAGTACTTC.

This clonotype has a handful of counts. This chain joins TRBV20-1 and TRBJ2-7; 7 nucleotides align to TRBD1. The length of the CDR3 is 16 residues. Germline lookup yields CDR1 DFQATT and CDR2 SNEGSKA (reference sequence). Trimming at V came to 2 bases and at J to 1 base, leaving 11 bases not matched to a gene. CDR3: CSARILGDSTSYEQYF. For the CDR3, the DNA is TGCAGTGCTAGAATACTGGGGGACAGTACTTCCTACGAGCAGTACTTC.

Concerning this clonotype itself: This CDR3 is missing its conserved last phenylalanine or tryptophan, likely due to a read error. The chain employs TRBV20-1 and TRBJ1-1; D not resolved. V was trimmed by 3 bases and J by 0 bases, leaving 5 bases between them. The CDR3 covers 12 residues. Per germline, CDR1 DFQATT and CDR2 SNEGSKA (reference sequence). The CDR3 is CSASSLNTEAFL. CDR3 coding DNA: TGCAGTGCTAGTTCTTTGAACACTGAAGCTTTCCTT.

This clonotype has ten or more counts. This chain links TRBV7-8 with TRBJ1-4; D is ambiguous. Germline CDR1 SGHVS, CDR2 FQNEAQ. This CDR3 comprises 13 residues. The ends were cut back, 5 bases at V and 5 bases at J, with 9 bases in the middle. The CDR3 region has the DNA TGTGCCAGCAGCAAACAGAGGAATGAAAAACTGTTTTTT. Its protein product is CASSKQRNEKLFF.

On this clonotype: A much more abundant neighbour one base away suggests this may be a read error. Because it lacks the conserved phenylalanine or tryptophan at the end, this CDR3 is likely a read error. The J gene is TRBJ2-5, the V gene TRBV11-2, with D unresolved. This CDR3 spans 13 amino acids. Trimming shortened V by 1 base and J by 4 bases, and 7 bases separated the two germline ends. Germline loops: CDR1 SGHAT, CDR2 FQNNGV. The CDR3 loop reads CASSLVVRETQYS. CDR3 DNA sequence: TGTGCCAGCAGCTTAGTGGTTCGAGAGACCCAGTACTCC.

This clonotype was seen repeatedly, ten times or more. The CDR3 region is CASSFTVGPLGPQHF. CDR3 coding DNA: TGTGCCAGCAGTTTCACAGTAGGGCCCCTGGGCCCCCAGCATTTT. This sequence joins TRBV12-3 or TRBV12-4 and TRBJ1-5; D is uncertain. Deletions cut 3 bases from V and 10 bases from J, with 19 bases between. The CDR3 length is 15 residues.

This clonotype occurred many times. The chain combines TRBV6-5 with TRBJ2-7, with 7 bases fitting TRBD1. Per the germline V gene, CDR1 is MNHEY and CDR2 is SVGAGI. This CDR3 spans 16 amino acids. J lost 2 bases, V lost 3 bases, and 10 bases had no gene match. CDR3 sequence (DNA): TGTGCCAGCAGTTATGAGGTTGAGGGGGCTCCCTACGAGCAGTACTTC. The encoded protein is CASSYEVEGAPYEQYF.

The chain uses TRBV28 and TRBJ2-5; D gene uncertain. Germline assignment: CDR1 MDHEN and CDR2 SYDVKM. Trimming took off 6 bases at V and 5 bases at J, with 19 bases between the two ends. This CDR3 comprises 15 residues. The CDR3 bases are TGTGCCAGCAGCCCCCCCCAGGAGTCTCGGGAGACCCAGTACTTC. This sequence encodes CASSPPQESRETQYF.

This clonotype was seen a few times. V usage is TRBV4-3 and J usage is TRBJ1-5; D possibly corresponds to TRBD1 (6 bases). The CDR3 has 15 amino acids. In germline, CDR1 is LGHNA, CDR2 YSLEER. Trimming cost V 3 bases and J 7 bases, with 16 bases left between them. CDR3 protein: CASSHFVGAGQPQHF. The DNA of the CDR3 is TGCGCCAGCAGCCACTTCGTGGGGGCTGGGCAGCCCCAGCATTTT.

The chain carries TRBV6-5 and TRBJ2-7; possible D gene TRBD2, 5 bases. The CDR3 is made up of 13 amino acids. Germline-derived CDR1 and CDR2 are MNHEY and SVGAGI. Trimming cost V 5 bases and J 7 bases, with 15 bases left between them. The CDR3 DNA follows: TGTGCCAGCAGTACGGGGTCTGTTCGAGAGCAGTACTTC. Translating gives CASSTGSVREQYF.

On this clonotype: A read error may be the cause here, since a much bigger clone is one base away. The chain links TRBV29-1 to TRBJ2-1; possibly TRBD1 for D (6 bases). The CDR3 covers 12 residues. Germline CDR1 and CDR2: SQVTM and ANQGSEA. V lost 7 bases, J lost 6 bases, and 13 bases lay in between. CDR3 DNA: TGCAGCGCCAGGCAGGGGAGCAATGAGCAGTTCTTC. It encodes CSARQGSNEQFF.

This clonotype has just a few counts. V is TRBV9 and J is TRBJ2-5; TRBD2 matches 7 bases. With V trimmed by 0 bases and J by 4 bases, 6 bases remained unmatched. The CDR3 runs 15 residues. Germline CDR1 SGDLS, CDR2 YYNGEE. The CDR3 loop is CASSVEIGGGETQYF. CDR3 in DNA: TGTGCCAGCAGCGTAGAGATTGGGGGGGGAGAGACCCAGTACTTC. The whole variable domain, filled in from reference TRBV9 and TRBJ2-5, reads DSGVTQTPKHLITATGQRVTLRCSPRSGDLSVYWYQQSLDQGLQFLIQYYNGEERAKGNILERFSAQQFPDLHSELNLSSLELGDSALYFCASSVEIGGGETQYFGPGTRLLVL.

Note on this clonotype: Given a much more abundant clone one base away, this may be a read error. The chain employs TRBV5-3 and TRBJ2-3; 9 bases line up with TRBD1. TRBV5-3 is treated as an ORF (open reading frame) with a function not yet certain. V was clipped by 8 bases and J by 6 bases; unmatched bases: 16. The CDR3 is made up of 16 amino acids. Written as DNA, the CDR3 is TGTGCCAGCAACTTCGGGACAGGGCGCAAGTCGGATACGCAGTATTTT. It yields the protein CASNFGTGRKSDTQYF.

Comments on this clonotype: One junction end does not reproduce the germline sequence, and a read error may be involved. The V and J genes are TRBV7-2 and TRBJ1-2; 10 bases are shared with TRBD1. Germline assignment: CDR1 SGHTA and CDR2 FQGNSA. The CDR3 length is 18 residues. The CDR3 bases are TGTGCCAGCAACCATCCGTCCCGGGACAGGGGTCAAAACTATGGCTGCACCTTC. The encoded protein is CASNHPSRDRGQNYGCTF.

V usage is TRBV20-1 and J usage is TRBJ2-3; weak D call: TRBD2 (6 bases). This CDR3 is 13 amino acids long. Per germline, CDR1 DFQATT and CDR2 SNEGSKA (reference sequence). Trimming stripped 3 bases from V and 0 bases from J, with 7 bases between. DNA of the CDR3: TGCAGTGCTAGCGGGAGAAGCACAGATACGCAGTATTTT. Encoded protein: CSASGRSTDTQYF.

Of note for this clonotype: A much larger clone lies one base from this, so it may be a read error. The conserved final phenylalanine or tryptophan is absent from the CDR3, which likely points to a read error. The chain recombines TRBV12-3 or TRBV12-4 with TRBJ2-3; possible D gene TRBD1, 6 bases. V was shortened by 8 bases and J by 2 bases, with 14 bases between the two germline ends. This CDR3 has 14 amino acids. The CDR3: CASDRAGATDTQYL. The CDR3 DNA follows: TGTGCCAGCGATCGGGCAGGGGCCACAGATACGCAGTATCTT.

The rearrangement uses TRBV6-7 and TRBJ1-2, with D possibly being TRBD1 (6 bases). TRBV6-7 is an ORF; its function is uncertain. The CDR3 extends over 16 amino acids. V lost 7 bases to trimming and J lost 0 bases, with 18 bases between them. CDR3 amino acids: CASNSHRQASNYGYTF. CDR3 DNA: TGTGCCAGCAACAGCCATCGACAGGCCTCTAACTATGGCTACACCTTC.

This clonotype has a count of ten or more. The chain carries TRBV7-6 and TRBJ2-5; D gene ambiguous. V was clipped by 5 bases and J by 0 bases, with 10 bases between them. Germline CDR1 reads SGHVS; CDR2 reads FNYEAQ. The CDR3 has 14 amino acids. CDR3 sequence (DNA): TGTGCCAGCAGCGCCGGAGTTCACCAAGAGACCCAGTACTTC. This sequence encodes CASSAGVHQETQYF.

This clonotype was detected only a few times. This chain joins TRBV11-2 and TRBJ2-7; maybe TRBD2 (7 bases). Per the germline V gene, CDR1 is SGHAT and CDR2 is FQNNGV. Trimming removed 4 bases from V and 4 bases from J, with 20 bases in between. This CDR3 comprises 16 residues. The CDR3 region has the DNA TGTGCCAGCAGCTCAACCGGCGGGGGCTTGGGTTACGAGCAGTACTTC. Translation gives CASSSTGGGLGYEQYF.

This clonotype occurred a few times. CDR3 protein: CASSRPLDEQYF. CDR3 nucleotides: TGTGCCAGCAGCCGCCCCCTGGACGAGCAGTACTTC. The chain has TRBV6-5 and TRBJ2-7; D not certain. Trimming stripped 6 bases from V and 5 bases from J, with 11 bases between. Germline loops: CDR1 MNHEY, CDR2 SVGAGI. The CDR3 spans 12 residues.